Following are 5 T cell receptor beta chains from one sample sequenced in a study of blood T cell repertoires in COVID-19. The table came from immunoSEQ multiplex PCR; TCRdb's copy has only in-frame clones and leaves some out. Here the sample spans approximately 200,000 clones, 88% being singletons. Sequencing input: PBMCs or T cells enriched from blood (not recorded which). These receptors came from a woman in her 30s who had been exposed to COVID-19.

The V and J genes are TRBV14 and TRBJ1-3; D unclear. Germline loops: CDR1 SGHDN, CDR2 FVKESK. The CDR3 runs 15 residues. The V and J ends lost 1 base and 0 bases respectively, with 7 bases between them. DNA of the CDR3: TGTGCCAGCAGCCAAGGTACCGGCTCTGGAAACACCATATATTTT. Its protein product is CASSQGTGSGNTIYF. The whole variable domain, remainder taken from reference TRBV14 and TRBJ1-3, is EAGVTQFPSHSVIEKGQTVTLRCDPISGHDNLYWYRRVMGKEIKFLLHFVKESKQDESGMPNNRFLAERTGGTYSTLKVQPAELEDSGVYFCASSQGTGSGNTIYFGEGSWLTVV.

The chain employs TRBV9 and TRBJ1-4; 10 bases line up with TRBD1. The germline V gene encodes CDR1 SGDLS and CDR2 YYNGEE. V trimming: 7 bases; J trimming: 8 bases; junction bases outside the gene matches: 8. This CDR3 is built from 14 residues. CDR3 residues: CASGAGTGDEKLFF. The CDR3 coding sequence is TGTGCCAGCGGCGCCGGGACAGGGGACGAAAAACTGTTTTTT.

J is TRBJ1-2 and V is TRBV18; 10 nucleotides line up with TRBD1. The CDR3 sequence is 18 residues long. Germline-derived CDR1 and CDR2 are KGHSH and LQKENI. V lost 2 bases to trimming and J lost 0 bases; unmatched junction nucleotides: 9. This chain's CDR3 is CASSPFGPGTGANYGYTF. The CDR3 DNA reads TGTGCCAGCTCACCATTTGGCCCTGGGACAGGGGCTAACTATGGCTACACCTTC.

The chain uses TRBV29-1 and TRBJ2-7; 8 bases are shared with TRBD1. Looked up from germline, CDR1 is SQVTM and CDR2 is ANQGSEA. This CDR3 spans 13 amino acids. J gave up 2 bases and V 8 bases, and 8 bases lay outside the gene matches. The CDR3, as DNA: TGCAGCACCAGACAGGGGCCCGCCTACGAGCAGTACTTC. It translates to CSTRQGPAYEQYF.

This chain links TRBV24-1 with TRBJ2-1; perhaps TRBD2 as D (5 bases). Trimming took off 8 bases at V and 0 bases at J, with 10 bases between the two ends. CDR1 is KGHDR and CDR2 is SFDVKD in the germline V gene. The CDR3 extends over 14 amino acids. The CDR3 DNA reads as TGTGCCACCAACAGCGGTAGCTCCTACAATGAGCAGTTCTTC. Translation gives CATNSGSSYNEQFF.